A selection of T cell receptor beta chains follows, all from one sample in a study of shared clonotypes between healthy human individuals. The assay was immunoSEQ multiplex PCR, and TCRdb's table has in-frame clones only and misses some. In the table there are about 490,000 clones, 75% to 85% of which are singletons. The sequencing input was PBMCs. The source is a woman aged 35 to 49 in good health. Some clones in this sample may be carry-over from other donors' samples. Each CDR3 is given with its conserved first and last residue. The D gene is left open where the match is weak. A row's size may be missing; if present it is once, few, many or a size class.

d_call: -
v_call: TRBV7-8
j_call: TRBJ2-1
clone_size: few
cdr3_nt: TGTGCCAGCAGCTTACTGGACCCTGGTGAGCAGTTCTTC
cdr3_aa: CASSLLDPGEQFF

d_call: TRBD1
v_call: TRBV27
j_call: TRBJ2-2
clone_size: -
cdr3_nt: TGTGCCAGCAACCAACAGGGGCCGACCGGGGAGCTGTTTTTT
cdr3_aa: CASNQQGPTGELFF

d_call: -
v_call: TRBV4-3
j_call: TRBJ1-2
clone_size: -
cdr3_nt: TGCGCCAGCAGCCAAGATGGGGCCTATGGCTACACCTTC
cdr3_aa: CASSQDGAYGYTF

d_call: TRBD1
v_call: TRBV5-1
j_call: TRBJ1-4
clone_size: -
cdr3_nt: TGCGCCAGCGGCAATGGACAGGGGGGTGAAAAACTGTTTTTT
cdr3_aa: CASGNGQGGEKLFF

d_call: -
v_call: TRBV14
j_call: TRBJ2-7
clone_size: -
cdr3_nt: TGTGCCAGCAGCCCTAGCTCCTACGAGCAGTACTTC
cdr3_aa: CASSPSSYEQYF

d_call: -
v_call: TRBV12-2
j_call: TRBJ2-3
clone_size: -
cdr3_nt: TGTGCAAGTCGCTGCAACACCCCGGGACTAGCGGCAGTGACAGATACGCAGTATTTT
cdr3_aa: CASRCNTPGLAAVTDTQYF

d_call: -
v_call: TRBV10-3
j_call: TRBJ2-7
clone_size: -
cdr3_nt: TGTGCCATCAGTGAGCAGACAAGCTCCTACGAGCAGTACTTC
cdr3_aa: CAISEQTSSYEQYF

d_call: -
v_call: TRBV5-5
j_call: TRBJ1-3
clone_size: -
cdr3_nt: TGTGCCAGCAGCAGGAACTCTGGAAACACCATATATTTT
cdr3_aa: CASSRNSGNTIYF

d_call: TRBD2
v_call: TRBV18
j_call: TRBJ2-7
clone_size: -
cdr3_nt: TGTGCCAGCTCACCACCCGGGACTAGCGGCTCCTACGAGCAGTACTTC
cdr3_aa: CASSPPGTSGSYEQYF

d_call: TRBD2
v_call: TRBV25-1
j_call: TRBJ2-1
clone_size: -
cdr3_nt: TGTGCCAGCAGTGAGGGGATTAGCGGGATCTATAAGCAGTTCTTC
cdr3_aa: CASSEGISGIYKQFF

d_call: TRBD2
v_call: TRBV2
j_call: TRBJ2-1
clone_size: -
cdr3_nt: TGTGCCAGCAGTGAACTAGCGGGAGTGTGGTACAATGAGCAGTTCTTC
cdr3_aa: CASSELAGVWYNEQFF

d_call: TRBD1
v_call: TRBV28
j_call: TRBJ1-5
clone_size: -
cdr3_nt: TGTGCCAGCAGTCCCTCGACAGGGCGTAATCAGCCCCAGCATTTT
cdr3_aa: CASSPSTGRNQPQHF

d_call: -
v_call: TRBV15
j_call: TRBJ2-5
clone_size: -
cdr3_nt: TGTGCCACCAGCAGGGATCAGGCGGGAGAGACCCAGTACTTC
cdr3_aa: CATSRDQAGETQYF

d_call: -
v_call: TRBV19
j_call: TRBJ1-1
clone_size: -
cdr3_nt: TGTGCCAGTAGTCCCCGGGGAAGTGAAGCTTTCTTT
cdr3_aa: CASSPRGSEAFF

d_call: TRBD1
v_call: TRBV4-1
j_call: TRBJ1-5
clone_size: -
cdr3_nt: TGCGCCAGCAGCCAACCACCCCTCCGGGACAGGACTCCGGAGGGCAATCAGCCCCAGCATTTT
cdr3_aa: CASSQPPLRDRTPEGNQPQHF

d_call: -
v_call: TRBV10-1
j_call: TRBJ2-4
clone_size: few
cdr3_nt: TGCGCCAGCAGTGAATTTAGGGATCTAGCCAAAAACATTCAGTACTTC
cdr3_aa: CASSEFRDLAKNIQYF

d_call: TRBD1
v_call: TRBV6-4
j_call: TRBJ2-2
clone_size: -
cdr3_nt: TGTGCCAGCAGTGCAAACCCGGGACAGGGGTCAGGGGAGCTGTTTTTT
cdr3_aa: CASSANPGQGSGELFF

d_call: -
v_call: TRBV5-6
j_call: TRBJ1-2
clone_size: -
cdr3_nt: TGTGCCAGCAGACTCAGGGGCTATGGCTACACCTTC
cdr3_aa: CASRLRGYGYTF

d_call: -
v_call: TRBV4-2
j_call: TRBJ1-1
clone_size: -
cdr3_nt: TGTGCCAGCAGCCCCGGGGCCGCCGTCTTGAACACTGAAGCTTTCTTT
cdr3_aa: CASSPGAAVLNTEAFF

d_call: TRBD2
v_call: TRBV2
j_call: TRBJ2-3
clone_size: -
cdr3_nt: TGTGCCAGCAGTTGGGCTAGCGGGAGTTCAGATACGCAGTATTTT
cdr3_aa: CASSWASGSSDTQYF

d_call: TRBD2
v_call: TRBV7-2
j_call: TRBJ2-7
clone_size: -
cdr3_nt: TGTGCCAGCAGCTCGAGGACTAGCGGGTCCACCTACGAGCAGTACTTC
cdr3_aa: CASSSRTSGSTYEQYF

d_call: -
v_call: TRBV25-1
j_call: TRBJ1-6
clone_size: -
cdr3_nt: TGTGCCAGCAGTGACTACTCAACCGGAAGGTATTCACCCCTCCACTTT
cdr3_aa: CASSDYSTGRYSPLHF

d_call: -
v_call: TRBV2
j_call: TRBJ2-7
clone_size: -
cdr3_nt: TGTGCCAGCAGTCACTGGGACATAACCTACGAGCAGTACTTC
cdr3_aa: CASSHWDITYEQYF

d_call: -
v_call: TRBV13
j_call: TRBJ2-7
clone_size: -
cdr3_nt: TGTGCCAGCAGCTCACAAAGGGGCGAGCAGTACTTC
cdr3_aa: CASSSQRGEQYF

d_call: -
v_call: TRBV29-1
j_call: TRBJ2-3
clone_size: -
cdr3_nt: TGCAGCGTTGAGACTAGTGCAGATACGCAGTATTTT
cdr3_aa: CSVETSADTQYF

d_call: -
v_call: TRBV27
j_call: TRBJ1-6
clone_size: -
cdr3_nt: TGTGCCAGCAGTTCGTCGGGACATAATTCACCCCTCCACTTT
cdr3_aa: CASSSSGHNSPLHF

d_call: TRBD1
v_call: TRBV9
j_call: TRBJ1-3
clone_size: -
cdr3_nt: TGTGCCAGCAGCCCTCAAGCCCGGCAGGGGGGGACTGGAAACACCATATATTTT
cdr3_aa: CASSPQARQGGTGNTIYF